What follows are 27 T cell receptor beta chains derived from one specimen sequenced in a study of blood T cells in healthy people across ages. Combining a sample-barcoded 5' primer with a J-beta primer mix, a second PCR ran for roughly 7 to 12 cycles. TCRdb reanalysed the 5' RACE reads using MiXCR and keeps one entry per CDR3 protein. The table has 1.5 million to 2 million distinct CDR3 sequences, less than 50% seen once. The sequencing sample was made of blood. The receptors stem from a woman in her forties in good health.

This rearrangement joins TRBV4-1 to TRBJ2-1, with no clear D. The CDR3 runs 13 residues. Germline values: CDR1 MGHRA, CDR2 YSYEKL. The germline V and J ends were trimmed by 0 bases and 5 bases, with 5 bases remaining between them. As DNA, the CDR3 is TGCGCCAGCAGCCAAGAGGGAAACAATGAGCAGTTCTTC. Amino acids: CASSQEGNNEQFF.

This clonotype was seen a handful of times. The chain is built from TRBV28 and TRBJ2-7, with TRBD2 matching over 9 bases. Near its end, the DNA agrees better with TRBJ2-5, so the J call may be wrong. The CDR3 runs 13 residues. Germline-derived CDR1 and CDR2 are MDHEN and SYDVKM. The CDR3 bases are TGTGCCATCCGGACTAGCGCCTCAGAGACCCAGTACTTC. This codes for CAIRTSASETQYF.

The V gene is TRBV7-2, the J gene TRBJ2-1; TRBD2 matches at 14 bases. The V gene end was trimmed by 5 bases and the J gene end by 7 bases; junction bases not matched to a gene: 4. Germline CDR1 and CDR2: SGHTA and FQGNSA. The CDR3 extends over 15 amino acids. CDR3: CASSRTSGGWNEQFF. The CDR3 DNA sequence: TGTGCCAGCAGCAGGACTAGCGGGGGGTGGAATGAGCAGTTCTTC.

The chain links TRBV29-1 to TRBJ2-4; TRBD2 matches at 14 bases. The J call may be mistaken, given a closer DNA end match to TRBJ2-7. The CDR3 covers 17 residues. Germline CDR1 SQVTM, CDR2 ANQGSEA. This chain's CDR3 is CSVMGLAGASGFYEQYF. CDR3 bases: TGCAGCGTCATGGGACTAGCGGGAGCCTCGGGCTTCTACGAGCAGTACTTC.

The chain carries TRBV25-1 and TRBJ2-7; D not certain. Trimming took 5 bases from V and 2 from J, leaving 13 bases between them. The length of the CDR3 is 14 residues. The germline gives CDR1 MGHDK, CDR2 SYGVNS. This CDR3 reads CASSPRRLPYEQYF. The CDR3 DNA reads as TGTGCCAGCAGTCCCCGCAGGCTTCCCTACGAGCAGTACTTC.

The chain couples TRBV28 to TRBJ2-3; TRBD2 matches 15 bases. The junction had 6 bases not matched to a gene; V was cut back by 7 bases and J by 7 bases. The CDR3 runs 15 residues. Germline V gene sequence: CDR1 MDHEN, CDR2 SYDVKM. This CDR3 is CASNLGTSGGNTQYF. CDR3 sequence (DNA): TGTGCCAGCAACCTAGGGACTAGCGGGGGGAATACGCAGTATTTT. Supplemented by reference TRBV28 and TRBJ2-3, the full variable domain reads DVKVTQSSRYLVKRTGEKVFLECVQDMDHENMFWYRQDPGLGLRLIYFSYDVKMKEKGDIPEGYSVSREKKERFSLILESASTNQTSMYLCASNLGTSGGNTQYFGPGTRLTVL.

This chain links TRBV11-3 with TRBJ2-7; 14 bases fit TRBD2. The V gene end was trimmed by 6 bases and the J gene end by 7 bases; junction bases not matched to a gene: 20. Germline V gene lookup returns CDR1 SGHNT and CDR2 YENEEA. The CDR3 covers 19 residues. In DNA, the CDR3 is TGTGCCAGCAGTCCCGACGGACTAGCGGGGGGTCGCCTCTACAATGAGCAGTACTTC. It specifies CASSPDGLAGGRLYNEQYF.

This chain connects TRBV11-2 to TRBJ2-5; 7 bases fit TRBD2. The CDR3 extends over 13 amino acids. V was pared by 8 bases and J by 2 bases, with 5 bases of the junction left unmatched. Germline CDR1 and CDR2: SGHAT and FQNNGV. CDR3 sequence reads: CASARGVQETQYF. CDR3 DNA sequence: TGTGCCAGCGCTCGGGGGGTTCAAGAGACCCAGTACTTC.

This clonotype appeared a few times. The V and J genes are TRBV6-5 and TRBJ2-1; 8 nucleotides agree with TRBD2. J was trimmed by 7 bases and V by 6 bases; bases with no gene match: 5. The germline V gene has CDR1 MNHEY and CDR2 SVGAGI. This CDR3 has 13 amino acids. The CDR3 DNA follows: TGTGCCAGCAGGAGCGGCGGGGGGAATGAGCAGTTCTTC. Amino acids: CASRSGGGNEQFF.

The gene calls are TRBV13 and TRBJ2-1; maybe TRBD2 (7 bases). Trimming pared 4 bases from V and 4 bases from J, leaving 23 bases between. Per germline, CDR1 PRHDT and CDR2 FYEKMQ (reference sequence). The CDR3 has 18 residues. The CDR3: CASSSAGIVGGAYNEQFF. CDR3 sequence (DNA): TGTGCCAGCAGCTCAGCGGGGATCGTGGGGGGGGCGTACAATGAGCAGTTCTTC. Variable domain in full (rest from reference TRBV13 and TRBJ2-1): AAGVIQSPRHLIKEKRETATLKCYPIPRHDTVYWYQQGPGQDPQFLISFYEKMQSDKGSIPDRFSAQQFSDYHSELNMSSLELGDSALYFCASSSAGIVGGAYNEQFFGPGTRLTVL.

This sequence joins TRBV20-1 and TRBJ2-3, with 8 bases lining up with TRBD2. CDR3 length: 16 residues. Trimming at V came to 2 bases and at J to 1 base, leaving 8 bases not matched to a gene. CDR1 DFQATT and CDR2 SNEGSKA come from the germline V gene (reference sequence). The CDR3 bases are TGCAGTGCTAGAAGGCCCCTAGCGGGTGGCACAGATACGCAGTATTTT. As protein: CSARRPLAGGTDTQYF.

The chain links TRBV6-6 to TRBJ2-3; TRBD1 matches 8 bases. Germline CDR1 MNHNY, CDR2 SVGAGI (reference sequence). The CDR3 runs to 17 residues. The V gene end was trimmed by 6 bases and the J gene end by 2 bases; junction bases not matched to a gene: 13. DNA for the CDR3: TGTGCCAGCAGGACAGGGGTGATAGGGACTTCCACAGATACGCAGTATTTT. Amino acid sequence: CASRTGVIGTSTDTQYF.

This chain links TRBV6-2 or TRBV6-3 with TRBJ2-4, with 7 bases that match TRBD2. The end of the DNA aligns better with TRBJ2-5, so the J call may be wrong. This CDR3 is built from 15 residues. CDR1 and CDR2 from the germline V gene are MNHEY and SVGEGT. The CDR3 region is CASSLAGTTDETQYF. Written as DNA, the CDR3 is TGTGCCAGCTCTCTGGCCGGGACTACCGATGAGACCCAGTACTTC.

The gene calls are TRBV11-2 and TRBJ1-2; 10 nucleotides align to TRBD1. The CDR3 is made up of 14 amino acids. Germline trimming cut 5 bases from V and 8 bases from J; bases unmatched to any gene: 8. Germline CDR1 SGHAT, CDR2 FQNNGV. As DNA, the CDR3 is TGTGCCAGCAGCCACGGCGGGACAGGGGACGGCTACACCTTC. Its translation: CASSHGGTGDGYTF.

The gene calls are TRBV6-2 or TRBV6-3 and TRBJ2-5; 8 bases align to TRBD2. This CDR3 has 16 amino acids. Trimming cost V 4 bases and J 3 bases; bases outside gene matches: 10. Germline CDR1 MNHEY, CDR2 SVGEGT. The CDR3 bases are TGTGCCAGCAGTTCCCGCCGACTAGCGTCGAAAGAGACCCAGTACTTC. Protein sequence: CASSSRRLASKETQYF.

The chain couples TRBV5-1 to TRBJ1-1; 9 bases line up with TRBD1. The trim removed 4 bases at V and 0 bases at J, leaving 7 bases unmatched. The CDR3 extends over 16 amino acids. CDR1 and CDR2 from the germline V gene are SGHRS and YFSETQ. CDR3 nucleotide sequence: TGCGCCAGCAGCGTGGGACAGGGTCTAATGAACACTGAAGCTTTCTTT. Translated: CASSVGQGLMNTEAFF.

This rearrangement joins TRBV3-1 to TRBJ1-2; a weak D match, TRBD1 (5 bases). The CDR3 consists of 12 residues. The V and J ends lost 8 bases and 12 bases respectively, with 19 bases between them. Germline V gene sequence: CDR1 LGHDT, CDR2 YNNKEL (reference sequence). CDR3 sequence: CASGRGDEKHTF. Written as DNA, the CDR3 is TGTGCCAGCGGTCGGGGCGACGAAAAACACACCTTC.

The sample holds a few counts of this clonotype. This chain links TRBV6-5 with TRBJ2-7; TRBD1 matches at 7 bases. The V gene end was trimmed by 2 bases and the J gene end by 6 bases; junction bases not matched to a gene: 13. The CDR3 runs 16 residues. Germline CDR1 and CDR2: MNHEY and SVGAGI. The CDR3 sequence is CASSYLSPGTEGEQYF. The CDR3 coding sequence is TGTGCCAGCAGTTACCTATCCCCCGGGACAGAAGGCGAGCAGTACTTC.

This clonotype turned up a few times. The CDR3 region is CSATASGGPRSYNEQFF. The CDR3 DNA reads TGCAGTGCTACAGCTAGCGGGGGACCACGCTCCTACAATGAGCAGTTCTTC. This chain connects TRBV20-1 to TRBJ2-1; the match to TRBD2 covers 10 bases. Germline values: CDR1 DFQATT, CDR2 SNEGSKA (reference sequence). The V gene end was trimmed by 4 bases and the J gene end by 0 bases; junction bases not matched to a gene: 9. This CDR3 is built from 17 residues.

The chain carries TRBV5-1 and TRBJ1-5; D gene ambiguous. The CDR3 has 15 amino acids. The ends were cut back, 4 bases at V and 1 base at J, with 12 bases in the middle. The germline V gene encodes CDR1 SGHRS and CDR2 YFSETQ. CDR3 sequence reads: CASSPDGPSNQPQHF. CDR3 DNA sequence: TGCGCCAGCAGCCCGGACGGACCAAGCAATCAGCCCCAGCATTTT. The full variable domain, rest sourced from reference TRBV5-1 and TRBJ1-5, is KAGVTQTPRYLIKTRGQQVTLSCSPISGHRSVSWYQQTPGQGLQFLFEYFSETQRNKGNFPGRFSGRQFSNSRSEMNVSTLELGDSALYLCASSPDGPSNQPQHFGDGTRLSIL.

The chain couples TRBV18 to TRBJ2-3; TRBD1 matches at 7 bases. With V trimmed by 6 bases and J by 3 bases, 9 bases remained unmatched. In germline, CDR1 is KGHSH, CDR2 LQKENI. This CDR3 comprises 15 residues. The CDR3 sequence is CASSPRQGQTDTQYF. Written as DNA, the CDR3 is TGTGCCAGCTCTCCAAGACAGGGCCAGACAGATACGCAGTATTTT.

This chain joins TRBV20-1 and TRBJ2-1; weak D call: TRBD2 (5 bases). This CDR3 has 15 residues. V lost 1 base to trimming and J lost 6 bases, with 16 bases between them. Germline V lookup: CDR1 DFQATT, CDR2 SNEGSKA (reference sequence). The DNA of the CDR3 is TGCAGTGCTAGAGTCTCACTAGGCCCCTGCAATGAGCAGTTCTTC. Encoded protein: CSARVSLGPCNEQFF.

The rearrangement uses TRBV5-1 and TRBJ2-4, with no clear D. Trimming stripped 0 bases from V and 8 bases from J, with 15 bases between. Germline CDR1 is SGHRS and CDR2 is YFSETQ. The CDR3 runs to 15 residues. The CDR3 protein is CASSLVGESKDIQYF. The CDR3, as DNA: TGCGCCAGCAGCTTGGTAGGTGAATCAAAGGACATTCAGTACTTC.

The rearrangement uses TRBV4-2 and TRBJ1-4; D gene unclear. There are 15 residues in the CDR3. Germline CDR1 and CDR2: LGHNA and YNFKEQ. The V end was cut by 0 bases, the J end by 5 bases, with 10 bases between. The CDR3 reads CASSQDPQENEKLFF. In DNA form, the CDR3 reads TGTGCCAGCAGCCAAGATCCCCAGGAGAATGAAAAACTGTTTTTT.

This rearrangement joins TRBV5-1 to TRBJ1-5; D unclear. This CDR3 contains 15 residues. Germline V CDR1 and CDR2: SGHRS, YFSETQ. Trimming removed 4 bases from V and 2 bases from J, with 13 bases in between. CDR3 region: CASSPLQRGNQPQHF. As DNA, the CDR3 is TGCGCCAGCAGCCCCCTACAACGGGGCAATCAGCCCCAGCATTTT. Combining the CDR3 with reference TRBV5-1 and TRBJ1-5 gives the whole variable domain KAGVTQTPRYLIKTRGQQVTLSCSPISGHRSVSWYQQTPGQGLQFLFEYFSETQRNKGNFPGRFSGRQFSNSRSEMNVSTLELGDSALYLCASSPLQRGNQPQHFGDGTRLSIL.

A single count supports this clonotype. The chain is built from TRBV9 and TRBJ2-5, with D possibly called TRBD1 or TRBD2 (6 bases each). This CDR3 contains 15 residues. Per the germline V gene, CDR1 is SGDLS and CDR2 is YYNGEE. V lost 1 base, J lost 0 bases, and 10 bases lay in between. CDR3 bases: TGTGCCAGCAGCGTAACGGGGGCGTACCAAGAGACCCAGTACTTC. It yields the protein CASSVTGAYQETQYF.

V usage is TRBV7-9 and J usage is TRBJ1-5, with D perhaps matching TRBD1 (6 bases). CDR3 size: 18 residues. CDR1 is SEHNR and CDR2 is FQNEAQ in the germline V gene (reference sequence). The ends were cut back, 5 bases at V and 2 bases at J, with 22 bases in the middle. For the CDR3, the DNA is TGTGCCAGCAGCATGGGGATCCTAACAGGGAATGGCAATCAGCCCCAGCATTTT. This translates into CASSMGILTGNGNQPQHF.